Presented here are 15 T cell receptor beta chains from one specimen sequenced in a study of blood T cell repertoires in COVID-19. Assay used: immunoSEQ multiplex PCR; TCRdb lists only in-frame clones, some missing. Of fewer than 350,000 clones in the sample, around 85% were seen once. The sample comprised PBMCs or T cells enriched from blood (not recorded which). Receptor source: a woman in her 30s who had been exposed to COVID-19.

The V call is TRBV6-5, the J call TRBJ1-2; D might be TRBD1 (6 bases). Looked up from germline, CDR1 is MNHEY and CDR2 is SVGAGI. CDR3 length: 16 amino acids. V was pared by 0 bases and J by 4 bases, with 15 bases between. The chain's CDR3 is CASSYSGQGSFYGYTF. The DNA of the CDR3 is TGTGCCAGCAGTTACTCGGGTCAGGGGTCTTTCTATGGCTACACCTTC.

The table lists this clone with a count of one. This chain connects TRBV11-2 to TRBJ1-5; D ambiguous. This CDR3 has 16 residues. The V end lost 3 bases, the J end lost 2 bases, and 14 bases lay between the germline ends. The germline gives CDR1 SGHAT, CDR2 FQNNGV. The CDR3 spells CASSFGGSVGNQPQHF. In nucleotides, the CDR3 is TGTGCCAGCAGCTTCGGAGGGTCTGTTGGCAATCAGCCCCAGCATTTT.

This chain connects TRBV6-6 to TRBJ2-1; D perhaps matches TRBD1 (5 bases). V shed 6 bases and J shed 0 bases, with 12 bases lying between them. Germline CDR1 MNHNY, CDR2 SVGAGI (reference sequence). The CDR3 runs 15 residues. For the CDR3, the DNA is TGTGCCAGCAGGGTAGGGGCTAGCTCCTACAATGAGCAGTTCTTC. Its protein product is CASRVGASSYNEQFF.

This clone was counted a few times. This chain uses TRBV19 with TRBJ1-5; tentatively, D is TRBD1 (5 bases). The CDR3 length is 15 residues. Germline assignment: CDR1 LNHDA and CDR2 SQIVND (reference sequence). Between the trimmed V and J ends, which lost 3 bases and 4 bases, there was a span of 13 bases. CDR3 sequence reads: CASSISRAKNQPQHF. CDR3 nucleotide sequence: TGTGCCAGTAGTATCAGCAGGGCGAAGAATCAGCCCCAGCATTTT. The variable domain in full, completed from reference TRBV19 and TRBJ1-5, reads DGGITQSPKYLFRKEGQNVTLSCEQNLNHDAMYWYRQDPGQGLRLIYYSQIVNDFQKGDIAEGYSVSREKKESFPLTVTSAQKNPTAFYLCASSISRAKNQPQHFGDGTRLSIL.

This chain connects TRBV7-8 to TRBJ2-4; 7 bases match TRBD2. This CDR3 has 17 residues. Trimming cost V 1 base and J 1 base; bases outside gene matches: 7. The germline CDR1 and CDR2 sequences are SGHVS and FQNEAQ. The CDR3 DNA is TGTGCCAGCAGCTTAGTTGGCTGGGAGGGGGCCAAAAACATTCAGTACTTC. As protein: CASSLVGWEGAKNIQYF.

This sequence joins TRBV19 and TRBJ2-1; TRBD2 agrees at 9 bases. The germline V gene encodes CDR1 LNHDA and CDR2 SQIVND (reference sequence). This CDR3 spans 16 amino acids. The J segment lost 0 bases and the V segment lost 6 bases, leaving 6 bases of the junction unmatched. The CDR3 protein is CASSRSGGSSYNEQFF. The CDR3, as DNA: TGTGCCAGTAGCCGTAGCGGGGGAAGCTCCTACAATGAGCAGTTCTTC.

This chain's CDR3 is CASSLLLLAGGRDEQFF. CDR3 bases: TGTGCCAGTAGCCTCTTACTACTAGCGGGGGGGCGGGATGAGCAGTTCTTC. The rearrangement uses TRBV19 and TRBJ2-1, with 13 bases identical to TRBD2. There are 17 residues in the CDR3. The germline V gene has CDR1 LNHDA and CDR2 SQIVND (reference sequence). With V trimmed by 6 bases and J by 8 bases, 13 bases remained unmatched.

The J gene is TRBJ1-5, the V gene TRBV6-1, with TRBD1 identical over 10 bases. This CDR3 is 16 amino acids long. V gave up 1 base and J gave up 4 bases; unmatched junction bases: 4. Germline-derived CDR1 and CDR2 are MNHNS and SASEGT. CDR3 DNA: TGTGCCAGCAGTGAAGTGGGGGACAGGGGTAATCAGCCCCAGCATTTT. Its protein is CASSEVGDRGNQPQHF.

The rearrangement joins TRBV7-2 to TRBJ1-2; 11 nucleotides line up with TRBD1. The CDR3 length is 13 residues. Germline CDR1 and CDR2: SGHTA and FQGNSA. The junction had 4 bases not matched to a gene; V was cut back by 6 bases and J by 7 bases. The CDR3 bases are TGTGCCAGCAGTTTGGACAGGGGGCCTGGCTACACCTTC. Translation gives CASSLDRGPGYTF.

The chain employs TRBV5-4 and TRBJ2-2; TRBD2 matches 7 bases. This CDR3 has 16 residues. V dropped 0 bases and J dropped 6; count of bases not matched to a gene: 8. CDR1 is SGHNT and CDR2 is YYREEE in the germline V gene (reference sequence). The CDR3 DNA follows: TGTGCCAGCAGCTTGGGGGCGGGAGAGGCCTCCGGGGAGCTGTTTTTT. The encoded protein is CASSLGAGEASGELFF.

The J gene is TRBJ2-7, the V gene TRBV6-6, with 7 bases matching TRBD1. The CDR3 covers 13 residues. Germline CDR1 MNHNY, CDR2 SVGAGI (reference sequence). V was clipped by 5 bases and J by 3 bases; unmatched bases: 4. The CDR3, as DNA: TGTGCCAGCAGTCCTGGACAGGTCTACGAGCAGTACTTC. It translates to CASSPGQVYEQYF.

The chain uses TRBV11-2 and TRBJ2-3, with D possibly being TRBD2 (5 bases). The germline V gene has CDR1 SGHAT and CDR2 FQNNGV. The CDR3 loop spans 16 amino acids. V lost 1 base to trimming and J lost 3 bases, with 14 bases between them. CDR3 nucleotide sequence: TGTGCCAGCAGCTTAGCTGCTAGCTTGGGTACAGATACGCAGTATTTT. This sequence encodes CASSLAASLGTDTQYF.

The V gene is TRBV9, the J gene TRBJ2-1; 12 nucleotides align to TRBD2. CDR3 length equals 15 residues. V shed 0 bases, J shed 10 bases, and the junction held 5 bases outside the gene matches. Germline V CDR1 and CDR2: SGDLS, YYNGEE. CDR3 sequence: CASSVVGLAGREQFF. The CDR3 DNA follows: TGTGCCAGCAGCGTAGTGGGACTAGCGGGCCGGGAGCAGTTCTTC.

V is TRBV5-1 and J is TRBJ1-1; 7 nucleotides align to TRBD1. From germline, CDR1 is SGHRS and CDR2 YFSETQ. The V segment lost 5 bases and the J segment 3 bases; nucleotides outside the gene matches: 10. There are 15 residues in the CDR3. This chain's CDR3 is CASSPIPQGDTEAFF. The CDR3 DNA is TGCGCCAGCAGTCCAATTCCGCAGGGGGACACTGAAGCTTTCTTT.

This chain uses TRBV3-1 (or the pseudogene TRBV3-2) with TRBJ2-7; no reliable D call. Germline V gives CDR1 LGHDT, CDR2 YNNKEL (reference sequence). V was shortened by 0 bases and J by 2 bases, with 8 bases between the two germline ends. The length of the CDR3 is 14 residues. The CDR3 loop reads CASSQDVSAYEQYF. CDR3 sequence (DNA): TGTGCCAGCAGCCAAGATGTCTCCGCCTACGAGCAGTACTTC.